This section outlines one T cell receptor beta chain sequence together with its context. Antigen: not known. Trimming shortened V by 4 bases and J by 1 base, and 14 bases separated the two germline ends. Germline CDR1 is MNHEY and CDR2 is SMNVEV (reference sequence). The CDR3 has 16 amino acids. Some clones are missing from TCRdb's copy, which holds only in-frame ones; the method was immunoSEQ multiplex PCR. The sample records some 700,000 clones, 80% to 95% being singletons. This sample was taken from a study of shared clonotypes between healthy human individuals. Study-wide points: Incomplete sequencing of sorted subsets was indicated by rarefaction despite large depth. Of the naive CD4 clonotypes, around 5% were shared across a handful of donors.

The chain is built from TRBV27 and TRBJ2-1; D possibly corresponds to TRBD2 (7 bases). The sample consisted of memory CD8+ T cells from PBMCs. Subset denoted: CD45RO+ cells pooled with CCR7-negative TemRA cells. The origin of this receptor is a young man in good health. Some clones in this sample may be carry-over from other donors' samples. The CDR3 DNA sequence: TGTGCCAGCAGTTGGGGGGGCGCCGGGTCCTACAATGAGCAGTTCTTC. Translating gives CASSWGGAGSYNEQFF.